Sequencing of this TCR beta chain was carried out in a study of T cell changes during pregnancy in multiple sclerosis. Germline CDR1 reads SNHLY; CDR2 reads FYNNEI. The CDR3 is made up of 17 amino acids. V was shortened by 6 bases and J by 1 base, with 21 bases between the two germline ends. Sequenced by immunoSEQ multiplex PCR; TCRdb stores in-frame clones only, minus some. The sample has 60,000 to 80,000 clones; around 85% are singletons. The source is a female donor with multiple sclerosis, enrolled in a pregnancy study. The chain is built from TRBV2 and TRBJ1-1; D possibly corresponds to TRBD1 (5 bases). Sequencing was performed on peripheral blood, taken before pregnancy. The CDR3 is CASSPREGSGRNTEAFF. The CDR3 DNA reads as TGTGCCAGCAGCCCGAGGGAGGGGAGCGGTCGGAACACTGAAGCTTTCTTT.